This is a list of T cell receptor beta chains from one sample in a study of regulatory T cells in long-lasting Graves disease. MiXCR, applied by TCRdb to the multiplex PCR reads, yields one record per CDR3 protein. Found here are about 470,000 distinct CDR3 sequences, about a fifth of them singletons; the top ten hold less than 9%. The sequences come from peripheral blood mononuclear cells (PBMCs), collected when the disease was refractory, from a patient treated with antithyroid drugs. The origin of the receptors is a female donor with Graves disease. Both conserved end residues are part of each CDR3. The order of the fields is D gene, J gene, clone size, V gene, CDR3 protein, CDR3 DNA. D genes are given only for firm matches. The size field is filled for only some rows; it gives once, few, many or a size class.

>-|TRBJ1-3|-|TRBV6-1
CASSKLLSGNTIYF
TGTGCCAGCAGTAAGTTACTCTCTGGAAACACCATATATTTT
>-|TRBJ2-7|-|TRBV10-3
CAISEVLGKGPYEQYF
TGTGCCATCAGTGAGGTCCTAGGGAAAGGGCCCTACGAGCAGTACTTC
>TRBD1|TRBJ1-2|-|TRBV27
CASSEGQGGGYTF
TGTGCCAGCAGTGAGGGACAGGGCGGGGGCTACACCTTC
>-|TRBJ2-7|-|TRBV12-3/TRBV12-4
CASTRDSQRYEQYF
TGTGCCAGCACCCGGGACTCTCAGCGGTACGAGCAGTACTTC
>-|TRBJ1-2|many|TRBV2
CASIGPVGGYTF
TGTGCCAGCATAGGACCCGTGGGTGGCTACACCTTC
>-|TRBJ2-7|-|TRBV29-1
CLGRQPEVGEQYF
TGCCTAGGGCGACAGCCGGAGGTGGGCGAGCAGTACTTC
>TRBD2|TRBJ2-7|-|TRBV18
CASSPTLAGGEQYF
TGTGCCAGCTCACCAACGCTAGCGGGAGGCGAGCAGTACTTC
>-|TRBJ2-5|many|TRBV7-9
CASSTRQALQETQYF
TGTGCCAGCAGCACCCGACAGGCCCTCCAAGAGACCCAGTACTTC
>-|TRBJ2-3|-|TRBV6-9
CASSFFQGSTDTQYF
TGTGCCAGCAGTTTCTTCCAGGGTAGCACAGATACGCAGTATTTT
>-|TRBJ1-1|many|TRBV6-2/TRBV6-3
CASSYRTQEAFF
TGTGCCAGCAGTTACAGGACGCAGGAAGCTTTCTTT
>-|TRBJ2-7|few|TRBV29-1
CSVVLGNEQYF
TGCAGCGTTGTCCTGGGTAACGAGCAGTACTTC
>-|TRBJ1-2|few|TRBV24-1
CATSDLGSGYTF
TGTGCCACCAGTGATTTAGGGAGTGGCTACACCTTC
>TRBD2|TRBJ2-1|-|TRBV2
CASSELAASNEQFF
TGTGCCAGCAGTGAACTAGCGGCAAGTAATGAGCAGTTCTTC
>-|TRBJ1-5|many|TRBV27
CASRVRGGNQPQHF
TGTGCCAGCAGAGTGAGGGGGGGCAATCAGCCCCAGCATTTT
>-|TRBJ1-2|few|TRBV20-1
CSARDGDLPGGYTF
TGCAGTGCTAGAGATGGGGACCTCCCTGGAGGCTACACCTTC
>-|TRBJ1-5|many|TRBV3-1
CASSQRPAVEPQHF
TGTGCCAGCAGCCAAAGGCCGGCGGTGGAGCCCCAGCATTTT
>TRBD1|TRBJ2-7|many|TRBV10-3
CAISDPRGNYEQYF
TGTGCCATCAGTGACCCCAGGGGGAACTACGAGCAGTACTTC
>TRBD2|TRBJ2-7|many|TRBV20-1
CSARAGAGLANIAYEQYF
TGCAGTGCTAGAGCTGGTGCGGGACTAGCGAACATAGCCTACGAGCAGTACTTC
>TRBD2|TRBJ2-4|-|TRBV27
CASSPGLAIRPYF
TGTGCCAGCAGTCCGGGACTAGCAATCCGCCCGTACTTC
>-|TRBJ2-5|many|TRBV18
CASSPAETQYF
TGTGCCAGCTCACCAGCAGAGACCCAGTACTTC
>-|TRBJ2-7|many|TRBV9
CASSPQPGHLGREQYF
TGTGCCAGCAGCCCTCAACCGGGACATCTTGGGAGGGAGCAGTACTTC
>TRBD1|TRBJ1-6|-|TRBV5-1
CASSSLPWTGVGSPLHF
TGCGCCAGCAGCTCGCTACCGTGGACAGGGGTCGGTTCACCCCTCCACTTT
>-|TRBJ2-7|-|TRBV12-3/TRBV12-4
CASSYTGTLGQYF
TGTGCCAGCAGTTACACCGGGACCCTAGGGCAGTACTTC
>TRBD1|TRBJ2-7|-|TRBV6-2/TRBV6-3
CASSYPYHRQGRSEQYF
TGTGCCAGCAGTTACCCATACCACAGACAGGGGAGGAGCGAGCAGTACTTC
>-|TRBJ1-2|many|TRBV11-2
CASSPDLAYGYTF
TGTGCCAGCAGCCCCGACTTGGCCTATGGCTACACCTTC
>TRBD1|TRBJ1-1|few|TRBV7-2
CASRTPDRVRLNTEAFF
TGTGCCAGCAGGACTCCGGACAGGGTGCGATTGAACACTGAAGCTTTCTTT
>TRBD2|TRBJ2-7|many|TRBV12-3/TRBV12-4
CASSSSSGMEYF
TGTGCCAGCAGTAGCTCTAGCGGGATGGAGTACTTC
>-|TRBJ1-6|many|TRBV7-9
CASSLAGNSPLHF
TGTGCCAGCAGCTTGGCAGGGAATTCACCCCTCCACTTT
>TRBD1|TRBJ1-2|many|TRBV11-2
CASSLGQNNPYTF
TGTGCCAGCAGCTTGGGACAGAACAATCCCTACACCTTC